This T cell receptor beta chain derives from a study of T cells after yellow fever vaccination. Study in general: Fractions containing few cells were prepared with SMART-Seq v4 Ultra Low Input. Broader study findings: FACS-sorted repertoires could harbor abundant contaminating bulk-population clonotypes. Among primary-vaccination clones, most reappeared after the booster, at approximately 97% for CD4 and around 91% for CD8.

This clonotype was observed a handful of times. Antigen: not known. A 5'RACE template-switching step, the method used to make TCR cDNA, added a universal primer site and UMIs. TCRdb processed the 5' RACE reads anew with MiXCR; each CDR3 protein has one entry. This table has about 510,000 distinct CDR3 sequences, roughly 22% appearing once. Germline assignment: CDR1 ENHRY and CDR2 SYGVKD. Trimming pared 1 base from V and 2 bases from J, leaving 12 bases between. The CDR3 has 15 residues. This TCR came from a man aged 18 to 29 who received the YFV17D yellow fever vaccine. The J gene is TRBJ2-7, the V gene TRBV10-3; no clear D. The sample in question was PBMCs, obtained roughly 20 days after the first yellow fever vaccination. The CDR3 protein is CAISEYSGTTYEQYF. The CDR3 DNA follows: TGTGCCATCAGTGAGTACTCAGGTACGACCTACGAGCAGTACTTC.